This TCR beta chain was observed in a study of shared clonotypes between healthy human individuals. Study-level background: CD4 naive and CD4 memory each took three plates per donor, while CD8 naive took two and CD8 memory one.

Only CD45RO-negative cells positively selected for CCR7 counted as naive CD8 cells, so terminally differentiated effector memory CD45RA+ cells were excluded. The assay was run at deep level. The protocol was immunoSEQ multiplex PCR, while the TCRdb copy is restricted to in-frame clones and leaves out a portion. This table holds around 1,900,000 clones, 93% found once. The CDR3 sequence is 16 residues long. The J segment lost 4 bases and the V segment lost 3 bases, leaving 6 bases of the junction unmatched. Germline-derived CDR1 and CDR2 are MGHRA and YSYEKL. The sequenced material came from naive CD8+ T cells from PBMCs. This clonotype was obtained from a young man in good health. Some clones in this sample may be carry-over from other donors' samples. The chain joins TRBV4-1 to TRBJ1-5; TRBD1 matches 10 bases. This CDR3 is CASSHRPGQGNQPQHF. The CDR3 DNA follows: TGCGCCAGCAGCCATAGGCCGGGACAGGGGAATCAGCCCCAGCATTTT.